This TCR beta chain comes out of a study of OX40 agonist ivuxolimab in advanced cancers. The CDR3 consists of 14 residues. Per the germline V gene, CDR1 is MNHNY and CDR2 is SVGAGI (reference sequence). The V segment lost 4 bases and the J segment 5 bases; nucleotides outside the gene matches: 2. Worth noting for this clone: What it binds is not known.

Repertoires were generated with immunoSEQ multiplex PCR, while TCRdb's copy carries only in-frame clones and drops some. The sample has around 66,000 clones, roughly 85% seen once. Points from the study as a whole: At 0.1 to 3.0 mg/kg and by week 6, CD4+ and CD8+ T cells in the blood had expanded clonally.

The source is an adult with an advanced solid tumor such as melanoma, head and neck, liver or kidney cancer. The J gene is TRBJ2-1, the V gene TRBV6-6; 10 bases line up with TRBD1. Sequencing was performed on CD4+ or CD8+ T cells sorted from blood, taken in a trial of the OX40 agonist ivuxolimab. CDR3 sequence reads: CASSWDRGHNEQFF. The CDR3 region has the DNA TGTGCCAGCAGTTGGGACAGGGGTCACAATGAGCAGTTCTTC.